This T cell receptor beta chain was profiled in a study of blood T cell repertoires in COVID-19. Study context: Sample material is recorded as cDNA or gDNA derived from T cells, B-cell-depleted T cells, or PBMCs.

The junction had 1 base not matched to a gene; V was cut back by 4 bases and J by 7 bases. The CDR3 consists of 12 residues. Two negative PCRs, clearance, or symptom resolution characterized the recovered Cohort 3 donors. Produced via immunoSEQ multiplex PCR; TCRdb's table is partial and in-frame only. Altogether 140,000 to 150,000 clones are present, over 80% being singletons, with the ten largest covering around 10%. The sample was PBMCs or T cells enriched from blood (not recorded which). This TCR was sampled from a man in his sixties who had recovered from COVID-19. The chain carries TRBV12-3 or TRBV12-4 and TRBJ2-1, with TRBD1 matching over 7 bases. This CDR3 is CASSYRGNEQFF. The CDR3 DNA follows: TGTGCCAGCAGTTACAGGGGAAATGAGCAGTTCTTC.